The next 11 T cell receptor beta chains were all read from a single sample in a study of response to subunit inactivated influenza vaccine. TCRdb reanalysed the RT-PCR reads using MiXCR and keeps one entry per CDR3 protein. The sample includes 490,000 or so distinct CDR3 sequences, about 8% of them seen just once. The material sequenced was PBMCs from blood, taken less than 30 months after vaccination. These TCRs come from a man aged 50 to 69 who received an inactivated influenza vaccine.

Only a few counts were recorded for this clonotype. The chain links TRBV7-9 to TRBJ2-2; possibly TRBD1 or TRBD2 for D (5 bases each). The germline V gene encodes CDR1 SEHNR and CDR2 FQNEAQ (reference sequence). The CDR3 runs 17 residues. V was shortened by 5 bases and J by 6 bases, with 22 bases between the two germline ends. The CDR3 DNA follows: TGTGCCAGCAGCCACGGGGCCCCCCTTAGGGCGCCCGGGGAGCTGTTTTTT. It encodes CASSHGAPLRAPGELFF.

There are a few counts of this clonotype. The chain employs TRBV30 and TRBJ2-1; 10 bases match TRBD1. The CDR3 is 14 amino acids. Germline values: CDR1 GTSNPN, CDR2 SVGIG (reference sequence). Losses at the gene ends were 4 bases for V and 6 bases for J; bases not matched to a gene: 6. The CDR3 here is CAWTTGGAGNEQFF. CDR3 sequence (DNA): TGTGCCTGGACGACAGGGGGCGCTGGCAATGAGCAGTTCTTC.

This clonotype was observed a handful of times. The chain carries TRBV12-3 or TRBV12-4 and TRBJ2-1, with a tentative D call TRBD2 (6 bases). V lost 5 bases and J lost 7, with 18 bases in between. There are 15 residues in the CDR3. The CDR3 DNA reads as TGTGCCAGCAGTCCTACTAGTTGGGCGGGGAATGAGCAGTTCTTC. As protein: CASSPTSWAGNEQFF.

This clonotype was recorded at least ten times. This chain links TRBV9 with TRBJ2-1; D may be TRBD1 or TRBD2 (5 bases each). Trimming stripped 0 bases from V and 6 bases from J, with 10 bases between. This CDR3 region has 14 residues. Per germline, CDR1 SGDLS and CDR2 YYNGEE. CDR3 nucleotides: TGTGCCAGCAGCGTAGGTCCGGGGACCAATGAGCAGTTCTTC. Its protein is CASSVGPGTNEQFF.

The chain carries TRBV18 and TRBJ1-1, with unresolved D. V gave up 2 bases and J gave up 3 bases, with 13 bases separating them. The CDR3 runs to 15 residues. Germline V gene sequence: CDR1 KGHSH, CDR2 LQKENI. This chain's CDR3 is CASSPKQIGYTEAFF. For the CDR3, the DNA is TGTGCCAGCTCACCAAAGCAGATAGGTTACACTGAAGCTTTCTTT.

A few counts support this clonotype. The chain joins TRBV20-1 to TRBJ2-5; D gene unclear. The length of the CDR3 is 15 residues. The V end was cut by 3 bases, the J end by 0 bases, with 14 bases between. Germline assignment: CDR1 DFQATT and CDR2 SNEGSKA (reference sequence). CDR3 in DNA: TGCAGTGCTAGGCCGGACCTACCGTACCAAGAGACCCAGTACTTC. Encoded protein: CSARPDLPYQETQYF.

This clonotype was counted at least ten times. The J gene is TRBJ1-1, the V gene TRBV20-1; D possibly corresponds to TRBD1 (5 bases). The V end lost 5 bases, the J end lost 1 base, and 8 bases lay between the germline ends. This CDR3 comprises 12 residues. Germline V CDR1 and CDR2: DFQATT, SNEGSKA (reference sequence). CDR3 coding DNA: TGCAGTGCTCAGGGAAGGAACACTGAAGCTTTCTTT. This gives the protein CSAQGRNTEAFF.

A remark on this clonotype: Mismatch with germline at one junction end may stem from a read error. The rearrangement joins TRBV18 to TRBJ1-1, with D hard to call. CDR1 KGHSH and CDR2 LQKENI come from the germline V gene. This CDR3 has 13 residues. The DNA of the CDR3 is TGTGCCGGCTCACCACCAACGAACACTGAAGCTTTCTTT. Its translation: CAGSPPTNTEAFF.

This clonotype was counted at least ten times. The chain is built from TRBV7-9 and TRBJ1-2; tentatively, D is TRBD1 (5 bases). The germline V gene encodes CDR1 SEHNR and CDR2 FQNEAQ (reference sequence). Trimming cost V 10 bases and J 6 bases, with 18 bases left between them. The CDR3 has 13 residues. In nucleotides, the CDR3 is TGTGCCACCCAAGCTTGGGGGGGAAATGGCTACACCTTC. Protein product: CATQAWGGNGYTF. The variable domain in full, completed from reference TRBV7-9 and TRBJ1-2, reads DTGVSQNPRHKITKRGQNVTFRCDPISEHNRLYWYRQTLGQGPEFLTYFQNEAQLEKSRLLSDRFSAERPKGSFSTLEIQRTEQGDSAMYLCATQAWGGNGYTFGSGTRLTVV.

This clonotype was counted ten times or more. This sequence joins TRBV4-3 and TRBJ2-3; D not certain. Trimming removed 5 bases from V and 0 bases from J, with 6 bases in between. CDR1 and CDR2 (germline): LGHNA, YSLEER. This CDR3 has 13 amino acids. CDR3 in DNA: TGCGCCAGCAGCGCTACTAGCACAGATACGCAGTATTTT. Protein product: CASSATSTDTQYF.

This clonotype was found many times. The genes are TRBV29-1 and TRBJ2-2; D tentatively fits TRBD1 or TRBD2 (5 bases each). Germline assignment: CDR1 SQVTM and CDR2 ANQGSEA. The CDR3 is made up of 15 amino acids. V lost 4 bases to trimming and J lost 3 bases, with 15 bases between them. CDR3 in DNA: TGCAGCGTTGGGGGCCGTCTGAGGGACACCGGGGAGCTGTTTTTT. Translated: CSVGGRLRDTGELFF.